This T cell receptor beta chain comes out of a study of T cells in Graves' hyperthyroidism and ophthalmopathy (dated by TCRdb to the late 2010s). Notes on the research overall: Peripheral blood samples were taken at the time of initial diagnosis, prior to any treatment. TCR V-J signatures able to tell the groups apart were searched for in a discovery cohort of 90 to 100 patients, of whom 43 had Graves' ophthalmopathy and about 60 had stable Graves' hyperthyroidism. The roughly 91 discovery patients were randomly divided into training and test sets at a 7:3 ratio. Thyroid tissue and blood T-cell repertoires from about six Graves' hyperthyroidism patients were also compared in the study. Prospective prediction of ophthalmopathy was tested in an independent validation cohort consisting of about 20 hyperthyroidism patients and around 17 patients who later progressed to ophthalmopathy. After blood sampling, hyperthyroidism patients were treated with methimazole at a starting dose of 30 mg daily, and ophthalmopathy patients were treated with high-dose intravenous methylprednisolone. The paper reports TCR Vbeta CDR3 sequencing of about 140 peripheral blood samples: around 41 ophthalmopathy, around 80 hyperthyroidism and 17 progressor patients.

The investigation overall reported the following: Blood samples also contained most of the expanded thyroid clonotypes (frequency above 0.001), which suggests that blood repertoires may reflect thyroid immune responses. No statistical method was used to fix the sample size in advance, and group allocation was not hidden from the investigators. In cross-validation, a model built on a 13 V-J signature told ophthalmopathy apart from stable hyperthyroidism with under 90% sensitivity and approximately 81% specificity, and in testing the same model reached 80%/75%. In validation, the model predicted progression to ophthalmopathy a median of about 6.5 months before onset, with roughly 71% sensitivity and nearly 75% specificity.

Moderately to severely active disease, a Clinical Activity Score of at least 3, a NOSPECS grade of at least 4, and a duration under 3 months were present in ophthalmopathy patients. Exclusion was applied to patients with uncontrolled infections, other autoimmune diseases, pregnancy or lactation. Diagnoses relied on clinical symptoms, serum thyroxine and TRAb, thyroid ultrasound and orbital computed tomography. Ficoll-Paque density gradient centrifugation was used to isolate PBMCs from about 10 ml of fresh peripheral blood. Total RNA was extracted using Trizol reagent, and RNA quality was assessed on an Agilent 2100 Bioanalyzer. The TCR beta CDR3 regions were amplified from RNA transcripts. The TCR CDR3 was subjected to a first round of RT-PCR using the HTBI primer set and the Qiagen OneStep RT-PCR kit. The libraries were constructed in a second round of multiplex PCR and then size-selected and purified. Sequencing of the libraries was done on an Illumina HiSeq2000 using paired-end 100 bp reads. The original pipeline was this. SOAPnuke was used to process the raw data, throwing out any read that contained adapters or uncalled bases, had a mean Phred below 15, or lacked an exact constant-primer or identifier match. COPE v1.2.5 was used to merge the high-quality paired reads, and each unique nucleotide sequence was defined as a clonotype. MiTCR v1.1 was used to align clonotypes to the IMGT TRBV, TRBD and TRBJ reference segments. The analysis included only V-J combinations with a frequency above 0.0001, which together covered approximately 99% of the repertoires. The TCS score was defined as F50 (clonal expansion) divided by E x V (chaos), with BLOSUM62-based TCRdist calculated between CDR3 peptides within each V-J. Welch's t-statistics and random forest reduced just over 500 V-J features to 10 to 15, which were used in a naive Bayes classifier (R e1071). TCRdb reprocessing: public reads trimmed at Q25 with fastp, clones called with MiXCR, in-frame beta chains kept. When rows share a CDR3 protein, they turn into one entry using the most common DNA and genes. The V and J calls, along with clone size, are taken from TCRdb and not from the paper's own processing. This sample comprises about 640,000 distinct CDR3 sequences, about 15% of them detected only once. The ten most abundant clones make up roughly an eighth of the sample.

Ten or more counts support this clonotype. The specificity of this receptor is unknown. No qualities accompany the bases; no much larger clone lies one base away. The TCR sequence derives from a woman in her forties or fifties with Graves' ophthalmopathy. The sequenced sample consisted of blood.

The DNA sequence is given as TGTGCCAGCTCACCACAGGCTAGCGGGAGTTACGAGCAGTACTTC. This yields the protein CASSPQASGSYEQYF. Here the chain combines TRBV18 and TRBJ2-7; TRBD2 aligns with 10 central bases. Taken from the germline V gene, the CDR1 and CDR2 loops are KGHSH and LQKENI. Here V drops 1 base and J drops 4 bases, and the junction holds 4 bases not matched to any gene. Counted from cysteine to phenylalanine, this CDR3 has 15 amino acids. The DNA shown is the 45-base CDR3, in frame from base 1. The entire variable domain, with the stretches around the CDR3 drawn from the reference TRBV18 and TRBJ2-7 proteins, is NAGVMQNPRHLVRRRGQEARLRCSPMKGHSHVYWYRQLPEEGLKFMVYLQKENIIDESGMPKERFSAEFPKEGPSILRIQQVVRGDSAAYFCASSPQASGSYEQYFGPGTRLTVT.